Reported below is one TCR beta chain. The antigen remains undetermined. Germline V gene lookup returns CDR1 SGHRS and CDR2 YFSETQ. The CDR3 totals 17 residues. J gave up 2 bases and V 2 bases, and 11 bases lay outside the gene matches. The data were obtained in a study of glioma-infiltrating T cells. Using RNA template, CDR3s of TCR alpha and beta were amplified with iRepertoire arm-PCR. Input was roughly 95-400 ng of tissue mRNA or PBMC total RNA. TCRdb re-analysed the multiplex PCR reads in MiXCR, keeping a single row per CDR3 protein. The sample has roughly 120,000 distinct CDR3 sequences, 20% to 25% seen once; the top ten hold about 15%. Findings of the study overall: Only very few CDR3 sequences appeared in both tissue and blood. Tissue-blood divergence was below expectation in non-neoplastic patients, above in gliomas.

Input material: glioma tissue, nonneoplastic brain tissue, or PBMCs (not recorded which). The genes are TRBV5-1 and TRBJ2-5, with 8 bases lining up with TRBD1. The receptor comes from a human donor with low-grade glioma or glioblastoma, undergoing nonglioma brain surgery, or in good health (not recorded which). Written as DNA, the CDR3 is TGCGCCAGCAGCTTCGATAAGAACAGGGGGAATCAAGAGACCCAGTACTTC. Translating gives CASSFDKNRGNQETQYF.